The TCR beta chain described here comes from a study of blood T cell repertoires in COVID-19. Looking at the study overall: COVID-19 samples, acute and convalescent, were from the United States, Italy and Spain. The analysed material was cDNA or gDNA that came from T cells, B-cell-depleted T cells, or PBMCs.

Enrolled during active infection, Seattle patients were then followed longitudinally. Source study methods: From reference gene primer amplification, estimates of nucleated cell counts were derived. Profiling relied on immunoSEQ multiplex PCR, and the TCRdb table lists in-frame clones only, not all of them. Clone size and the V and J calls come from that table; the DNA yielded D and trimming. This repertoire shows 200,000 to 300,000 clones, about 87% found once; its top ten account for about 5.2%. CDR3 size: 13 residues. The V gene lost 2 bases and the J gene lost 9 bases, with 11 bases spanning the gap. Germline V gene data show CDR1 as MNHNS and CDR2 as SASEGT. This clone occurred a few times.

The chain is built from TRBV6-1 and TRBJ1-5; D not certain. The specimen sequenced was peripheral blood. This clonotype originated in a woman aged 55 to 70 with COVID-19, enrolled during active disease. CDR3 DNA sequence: TGTGCCAGCAGTGAAAGCTATGCAGGGCCCCAGCATTTT. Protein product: CASSESYAGPQHF.